This T cell receptor (beta chain) originates from a study of shared clonotypes between healthy human individuals. The CDR3 loop spans 14 amino acids. V lost 5 bases to trimming and J lost 11 bases; unmatched junction nucleotides: 7. Germline V gene sequence: CDR1 SGHTA, CDR2 FQGNSA. Study conclusions and caveats: Relative to memory subsets, naive subsets generally showed larger estimated richness. Donors were few, which limited the genetic and exposure-history diversity represented.

To note about this clone: Its target is unknown.

Produced via immunoSEQ multiplex PCR; TCRdb's table is partial and in-frame only. The sample records about 1.1 million clones, roughly 80% being singletons. The TCR sequence derives from a man aged 18 to 29 in good health. Some clones in this sample may be carry-over from other donors' samples. The chain employs TRBV7-2 and TRBJ2-1; 12 nucleotides agree with TRBD2. Sequencing was performed on memory CD4+ T cells from PBMCs. Subset specified: CD45RA-negative fraction. CDR3: CASSPGLAGFQQFF. Written as DNA, the CDR3 is TGTGCCAGCAGCCCCGGACTAGCGGGATTTCAGCAGTTCTTC.